Reported below is one T cell receptor (beta chain). Antigen specificity is unknown. This sample is drawn from a study of T cell responses to AZD1222 COVID-19 vaccine. The germline V and J ends were trimmed by 0 bases and 3 bases, with 5 bases remaining between them. The CDR3 is 13 residues long. CDR1 is SGHVS and CDR2 is FQNEAQ in the germline V gene. Study findings and constraints: In a largely white British group with more females than males, clonal diversity was possibly underestimated. Nearly half of the spike-specific TCRs reportedly recognize variant regions that carry no mutations. Two AZD1222 administrations were followed by greater Spike-specific TCR breadth and depth. It was only six AZD1222 recipients who were seropositive at baseline.

Clones were sequenced by immunoSEQ multiplex PCR, and TCRdb holds only the in-frame ones, with some missing. The sample lists fewer than 180,000 clones, approximately 90% seen once, with approximately 3% in the top ten. This chain connects TRBV7-8 to TRBJ2-5; D ambiguous. Source: peripheral blood, taken 28 days after the second AZD1222 dose. The sequence came from an adult who received the AZD1222 COVID-19 vaccine. The CDR3: CASSLATKETQYF. The CDR3 DNA sequence: TGTGCCAGCAGCTTAGCGACCAAAGAGACCCAGTACTTC.